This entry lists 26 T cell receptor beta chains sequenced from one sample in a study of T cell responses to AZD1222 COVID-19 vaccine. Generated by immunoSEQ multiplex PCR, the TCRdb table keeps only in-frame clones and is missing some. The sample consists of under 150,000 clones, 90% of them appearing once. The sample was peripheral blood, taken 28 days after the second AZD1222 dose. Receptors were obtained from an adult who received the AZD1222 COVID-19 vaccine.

The CDR3 bases are TGTGCCAGCAGCTTAGCGGGGTCAGCTAATTTAGGGACCCAGTACTTC. It yields the protein CASSLAGSANLGTQYF. This rearrangement joins TRBV11-2 to TRBJ2-5, with TRBD2 as a possible D gene (5 bases). V lost 1 base and J lost 7, with 19 bases in between. Per germline, CDR1 SGHAT and CDR2 FQNNGV. The CDR3 runs 16 residues.

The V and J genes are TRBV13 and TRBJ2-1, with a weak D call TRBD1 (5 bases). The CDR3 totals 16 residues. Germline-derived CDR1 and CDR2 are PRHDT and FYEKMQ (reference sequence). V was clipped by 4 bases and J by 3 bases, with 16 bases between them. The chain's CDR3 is CASSSLGHLGYNEQFF. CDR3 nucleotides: TGTGCCAGCAGCTCATTGGGGCACCTTGGCTACAATGAGCAGTTCTTC.

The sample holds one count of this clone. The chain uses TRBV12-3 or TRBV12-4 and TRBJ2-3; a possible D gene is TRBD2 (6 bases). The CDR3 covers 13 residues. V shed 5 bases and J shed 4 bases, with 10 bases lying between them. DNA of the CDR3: TGTGCCAGCAGTCGACTAGATGCAGATACGCAGTATTTT. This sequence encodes CASSRLDADTQYF.

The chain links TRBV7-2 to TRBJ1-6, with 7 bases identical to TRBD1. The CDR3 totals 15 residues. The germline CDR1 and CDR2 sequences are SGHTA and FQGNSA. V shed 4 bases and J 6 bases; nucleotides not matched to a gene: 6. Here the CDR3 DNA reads TGTGCCAGCAGCTCAGGGACAGCCCTTAATTCACCCCTCCACTTT. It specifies CASSSGTALNSPLHF. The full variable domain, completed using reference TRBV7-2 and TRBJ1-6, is GAGVSQSPSNKVTEKGKDVELRCDPISGHTALYWYRQSLGQGLEFLIYFQGNSAPDKSGLPSDRFSAERTGGSVSTLTIQRTQQEDSAVYLCASSSGTALNSPLHFGNGTRLTVT.

This CDR3 is CASSAQGVNYGYTF. Written as DNA, the CDR3 is TGTGCCAGCAGCGCCCAGGGGGTTAACTATGGCTACACCTTC. The V call is TRBV2, the J call TRBJ1-2; 7 positions agree with TRBD1. The V gene end was trimmed by 6 bases and the J gene end by 1 base; junction bases not matched to a gene: 5. Per the germline V gene, CDR1 is SNHLY and CDR2 is FYNNEI. This CDR3 is 14 amino acids long.

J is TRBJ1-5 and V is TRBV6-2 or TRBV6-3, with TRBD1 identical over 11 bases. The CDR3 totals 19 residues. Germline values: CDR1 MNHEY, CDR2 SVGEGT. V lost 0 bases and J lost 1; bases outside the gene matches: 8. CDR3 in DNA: TGTGCCAGCAGTTACTCGCCGGACAGGGGGCAGGACAGCAATCAGCCCCAGCATTTT. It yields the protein CASSYSPDRGQDSNQPQHF.

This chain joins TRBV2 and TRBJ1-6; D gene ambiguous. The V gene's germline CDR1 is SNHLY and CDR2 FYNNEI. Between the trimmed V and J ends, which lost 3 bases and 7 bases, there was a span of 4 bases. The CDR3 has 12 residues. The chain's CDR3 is CASSDGNSPLHF. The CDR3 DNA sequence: TGTGCCAGCAGTGATGGGAATTCACCCCTCCACTTT.

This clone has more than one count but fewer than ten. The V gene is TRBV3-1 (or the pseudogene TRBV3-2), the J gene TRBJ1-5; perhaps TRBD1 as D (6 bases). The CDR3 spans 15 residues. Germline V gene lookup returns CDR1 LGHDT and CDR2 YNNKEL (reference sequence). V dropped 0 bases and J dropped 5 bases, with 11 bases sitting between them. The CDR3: CASSQDRGFDQPQHF. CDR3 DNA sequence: TGTGCCAGCAGCCAAGACAGGGGATTCGATCAGCCCCAGCATTTT.

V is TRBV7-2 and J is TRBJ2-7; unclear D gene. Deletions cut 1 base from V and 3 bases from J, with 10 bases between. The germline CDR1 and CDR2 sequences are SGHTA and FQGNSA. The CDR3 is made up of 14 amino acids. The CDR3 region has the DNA TGTGCCAGCAGCTTAGACATAATTAACTACGAGCAGTACTTC. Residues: CASSLDIINYEQYF. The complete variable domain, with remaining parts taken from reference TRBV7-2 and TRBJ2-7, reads GAGVSQSPSNKVTEKGKDVELRCDPISGHTALYWYRQSLGQGLEFLIYFQGNSAPDKSGLPSDRFSAERTGGSVSTLTIQRTQQEDSAVYLCASSLDIINYEQYFGPGTRLTVT.

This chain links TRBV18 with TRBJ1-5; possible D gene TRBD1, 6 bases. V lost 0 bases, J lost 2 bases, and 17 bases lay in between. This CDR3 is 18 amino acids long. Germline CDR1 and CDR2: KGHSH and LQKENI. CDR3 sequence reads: CASSPPETGGTGNQPQHF. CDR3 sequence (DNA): TGTGCCAGCTCACCACCGGAGACGGGGGGCACGGGCAATCAGCCCCAGCATTTT. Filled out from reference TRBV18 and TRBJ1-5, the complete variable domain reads NAGVMQNPRHLVRRRGQEARLRCSPMKGHSHVYWYRQLPEEGLKFMVYLQKENIIDESGMPKERFSAEFPKEGPSILRIQQVVRGDSAAYFCASSPPETGGTGNQPQHFGDGTRLSIL.

CDR3 in DNA: TGTGCCAGCAGCTTGGACAGGCTCGACCAGCCCCAGCATTTT. Protein sequence: CASSLDRLDQPQHF. J is TRBJ1-5 and V is TRBV5-6, with a possible D match to TRBD1 (5 bases). Germline CDR1 SGHDT, CDR2 YYEEEE. This CDR3 has 14 amino acids. V shed 0 bases and J shed 7 bases, with 11 bases lying between them.

The CDR3 nucleotides are TGTGCCAGCAGCTCTAGCGCACCGCCAGGGAATGAGCAGTTCTTC. Translating gives CASSSSAPPGNEQFF. This chain connects TRBV7-2 to TRBJ2-1, with D perhaps matching TRBD2 (6 bases). Germline values: CDR1 SGHTA, CDR2 FQGNSA. The length of the CDR3 is 15 residues. V gave up 4 bases and J gave up 7 bases, with 17 bases separating them.

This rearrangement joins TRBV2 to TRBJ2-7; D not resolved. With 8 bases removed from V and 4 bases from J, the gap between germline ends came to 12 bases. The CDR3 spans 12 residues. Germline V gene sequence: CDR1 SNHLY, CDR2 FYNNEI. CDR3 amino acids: CASSGSIYEQYF. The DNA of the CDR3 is TGTGCCAGCTCGGGCAGTATTTACGAGCAGTACTTC.

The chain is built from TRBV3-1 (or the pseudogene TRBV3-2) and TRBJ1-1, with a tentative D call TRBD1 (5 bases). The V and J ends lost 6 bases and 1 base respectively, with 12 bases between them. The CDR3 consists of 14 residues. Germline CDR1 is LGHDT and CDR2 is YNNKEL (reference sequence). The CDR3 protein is CASRERGGNTEAFF. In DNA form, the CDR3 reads TGTGCCAGCAGAGAGCGGGGCGGGAACACTGAAGCTTTCTTT.

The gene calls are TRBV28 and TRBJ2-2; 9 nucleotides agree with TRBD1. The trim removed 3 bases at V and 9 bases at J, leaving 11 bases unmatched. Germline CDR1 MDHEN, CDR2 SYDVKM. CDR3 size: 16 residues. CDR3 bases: TGTGCCAGCAGTTTCGCCGGGACAGGGCTAGGCCGGGAGCTGTTTTTT. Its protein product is CASSFAGTGLGRELFF.

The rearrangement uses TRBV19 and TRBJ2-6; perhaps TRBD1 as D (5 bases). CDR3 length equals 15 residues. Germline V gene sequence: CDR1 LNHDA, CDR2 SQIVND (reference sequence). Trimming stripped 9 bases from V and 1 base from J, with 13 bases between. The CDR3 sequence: CASRQIQSGANVLTF. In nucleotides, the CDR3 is TGTGCCAGCAGACAGATCCAATCTGGGGCCAACGTCCTGACTTTC.

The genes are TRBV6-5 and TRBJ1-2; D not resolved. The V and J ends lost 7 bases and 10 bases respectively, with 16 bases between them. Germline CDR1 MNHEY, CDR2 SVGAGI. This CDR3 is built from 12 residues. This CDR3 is CASTGLGRDYTF. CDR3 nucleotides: TGTGCCAGCACCGGATTGGGGAGGGACTACACCTTC.

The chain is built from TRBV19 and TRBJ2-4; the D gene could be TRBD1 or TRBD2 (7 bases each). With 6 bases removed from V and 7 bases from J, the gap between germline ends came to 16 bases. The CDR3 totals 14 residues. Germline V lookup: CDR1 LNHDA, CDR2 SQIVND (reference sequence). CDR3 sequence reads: CASSTQGGHNIQYF. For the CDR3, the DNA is TGTGCCAGTAGCACTCAGGGGGGGCATAACATTCAGTACTTC.

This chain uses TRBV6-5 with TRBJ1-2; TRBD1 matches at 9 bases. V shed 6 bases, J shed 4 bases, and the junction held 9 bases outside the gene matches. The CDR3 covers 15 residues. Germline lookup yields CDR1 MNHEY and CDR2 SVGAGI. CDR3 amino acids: CASRPTGGIGYGYTF. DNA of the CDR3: TGTGCCAGCAGGCCCACAGGGGGCATCGGCTATGGCTACACCTTC.

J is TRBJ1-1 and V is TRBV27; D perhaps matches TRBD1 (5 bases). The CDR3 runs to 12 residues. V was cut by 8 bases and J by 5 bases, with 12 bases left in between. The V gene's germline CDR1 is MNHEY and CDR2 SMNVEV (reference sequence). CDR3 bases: TGTGCCAGCGCGTTATGGGGGACTGAAGCTTTCTTT. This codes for CASALWGTEAFF.

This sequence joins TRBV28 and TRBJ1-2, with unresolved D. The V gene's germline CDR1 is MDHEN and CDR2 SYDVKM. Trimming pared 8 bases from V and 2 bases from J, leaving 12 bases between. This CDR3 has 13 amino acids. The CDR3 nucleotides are TGTGCCAGCTCCAGTGGGTTGAACTATGGCTACACCTTC. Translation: CASSSGLNYGYTF.

CDR3 residues: CATSRDRGQLYGYTF. For the CDR3, the DNA is TGTGCCACCAGCAGAGATAGGGGACAGCTCTATGGCTACACCTTC. This chain connects TRBV15 to TRBJ1-2; 7 nucleotides line up with TRBD1. This CDR3 has 15 amino acids. Germline V gives CDR1 LNHNV, CDR2 YYDKDF (reference sequence). The V and J ends lost 0 bases and 4 bases, in that order; junction bases with no gene match: 5.

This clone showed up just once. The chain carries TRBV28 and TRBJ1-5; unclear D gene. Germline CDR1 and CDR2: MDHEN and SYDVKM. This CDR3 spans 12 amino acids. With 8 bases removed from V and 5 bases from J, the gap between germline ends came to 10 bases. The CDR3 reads CASYIGDQPQHF. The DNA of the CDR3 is TGTGCCAGCTATATTGGGGATCAGCCCCAGCATTTT. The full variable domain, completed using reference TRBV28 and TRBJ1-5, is DVKVTQSSRYLVKRTGEKVFLECVQDMDHENMFWYRQDPGLGLRLIYFSYDVKMKEKGDIPEGYSVSREKKERFSLILESASTNQTSMYLCASYIGDQPQHFGDGTRLSIL.

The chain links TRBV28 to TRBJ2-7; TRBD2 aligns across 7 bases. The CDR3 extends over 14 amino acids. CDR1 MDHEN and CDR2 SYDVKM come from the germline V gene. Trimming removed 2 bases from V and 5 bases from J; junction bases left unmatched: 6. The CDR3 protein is CASSLGRVYNEQYF. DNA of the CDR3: TGTGCCAGCAGTTTAGGGAGGGTCTACAACGAGCAGTACTTC.

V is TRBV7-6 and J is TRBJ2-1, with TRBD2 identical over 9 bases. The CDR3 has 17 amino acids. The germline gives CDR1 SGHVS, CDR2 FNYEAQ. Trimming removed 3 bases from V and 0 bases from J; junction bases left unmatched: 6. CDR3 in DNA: TGTGCCAGCAGCTTCTTAGCGGGGGAGAGCTCCTACAATGAGCAGTTCTTC. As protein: CASSFLAGESSYNEQFF.

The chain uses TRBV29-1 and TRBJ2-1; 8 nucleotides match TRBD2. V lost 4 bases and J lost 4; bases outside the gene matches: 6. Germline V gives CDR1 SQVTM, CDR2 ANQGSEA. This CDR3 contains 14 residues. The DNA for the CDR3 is TGCAGCGTTGCCGGGAGGGCCGCTTACAATGAGCAGTTCTTC. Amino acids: CSVAGRAAYNEQFF.